This entry lists 16 T cell receptor beta chains sequenced from one sample in a study of beta chain features in type 1 diabetes. Of the isolated RNA, all was reverse transcribed, and so the sequenced material was expressed TCRB transcripts. Data came from immunoSEQ multiplex PCR; TCRdb stores just in-frame clones and leaves some out. The data contain 150,000 or so clones, around 10% of them seen just once; the ten biggest clones take up around 2.1%. Material: central memory CD4+ T cells from blood. These receptors all stem from a man between 18 and 35 years old in good health.

This clone has only a few counts. The V call is TRBV29-1, the J call TRBJ2-1; TRBD1 aligns across 7 bases. The CDR3 is 14 amino acids. J was trimmed by 1 base and V by 4 bases; bases with no gene match: 4. Germline CDR1 SQVTM, CDR2 ANQGSEA. CDR3 bases: TGCAGCGTTGGACAGGGCGGGTCCTACAATGAGCAGTTCTTC. Its protein product is CSVGQGGSYNEQFF.

Points on this clone: Sequence at one end of the junction differs from germline and may be a read error. The genes are TRBV9 and TRBJ1-1; D is ambiguous. Looked up from germline, CDR1 is SGDLS and CDR2 is YYNGEE. This CDR3 has 15 amino acids. CDR3 loop: CASSVDPTVKTEAFF. Here the CDR3 DNA reads TGTGCCAGCAGCGTAGATCCGACCGTGAAAACTGAAGCTTTCTTT.

In its sample, this clone was seen a few times. The chain recombines TRBV20-1 with TRBJ1-2; the D is unclear. The germline V gene has CDR1 DFQATT and CDR2 SNEGSKA (reference sequence). The CDR3 length is 11 residues. The germline V and J ends were trimmed by 1 base and 8 bases, with 8 bases remaining between them. The CDR3: CSARVDPGYTF. CDR3 coding DNA: TGCAGTGCTAGAGTCGACCCCGGCTACACCTTC.

The chain couples TRBV30 to TRBJ1-2; D remains unclear. CDR3 length equals 14 residues. The V gene's germline CDR1 is GTSNPN and CDR2 SVGIG (reference sequence). Trimming stripped 3 bases from V and 3 bases from J, with 14 bases between. The CDR3 sequence: CAWSSDFFYYGYTF. The CDR3 DNA reads TGTGCCTGGAGCTCGGACTTCTTCTACTATGGCTACACCTTC.

This clone came up a few times. The chain has TRBV7-3 and TRBJ2-1; TRBD1 is a possible D gene (7 bases). CDR1 and CDR2 (germline): SGHTA, FQGTGA. V lost 2 bases and J lost 7, with 15 bases in between. The CDR3 length is 15 residues. CDR3 region: CASSLGQGGRNEQFF. The DNA for the CDR3 is TGTGCCAGCAGCTTAGGTCAGGGGGGAAGGAATGAGCAGTTCTTC.

The table lists this clone with many counts. V usage is TRBV27 and J usage is TRBJ2-7; TRBD1 is a possible D gene (5 bases). This CDR3 comprises 15 residues. Germline V lookup: CDR1 MNHEY, CDR2 SMNVEV (reference sequence). The V end lost 5 bases, the J end lost 6 bases, and 20 bases lay between the germline ends. CDR3 amino acids: CASSPTQSQGGEQYF. The DNA for the CDR3 is TGTGCCAGCAGTCCCACCCAATCTCAGGGCGGCGAGCAGTACTTC.

The rearrangement uses TRBV30 and TRBJ2-3; D is unclear. Looked up from germline, CDR1 is GTSNPN and CDR2 is SVGIG (reference sequence). V was cut by 3 bases and J by 0 bases, with 7 bases left in between. The CDR3 runs 13 residues. The CDR3 nucleotides read TGTGCCTGGAGGGCAACTAGCACAGATACGCAGTATTTT. Residues: CAWRATSTDTQYF.

V and J are TRBV7-2 and TRBJ1-3; no reliable D call. CDR3 length: 15 residues. Germline lookup yields CDR1 SGHTA and CDR2 FQGNSA. Between the trimmed V and J ends, which lost 5 bases and 0 bases, there was a span of 11 bases. The CDR3 nucleotides are TGTGCCAGCAGCGAAGGCACAGTCTCTGGAAACACCATATATTTT. Amino acids: CASSEGTVSGNTIYF.

This sequence joins TRBV6-6 and TRBJ1-3, with D uncertain. Germline loops: CDR1 MNHNY, CDR2 SVGAGI (reference sequence). CDR3 length: 12 amino acids. Trimming stripped 10 bases from V and 11 bases from J, with 18 bases between. The CDR3 bases are TGTGCCACCTCACCGGGATCCGGGCCCATATATTTT. Its protein is CATSPGSGPIYF.

This clone was found a few times. The rearrangement joins TRBV7-2 to TRBJ2-7; 8 bases align to TRBD2. This CDR3 has 13 residues. Trimming removed 1 base from V and 5 bases from J; junction bases left unmatched: 1. CDR1 and CDR2 (germline): SGHTA, FQGNSA. The chain's CDR3 is CASSLVSGNEQYF. DNA for the CDR3: TGTGCCAGCAGCTTAGTTAGCGGGAACGAGCAGTACTTC.

The chain recombines TRBV6-5 with TRBJ1-1; D is uncertain. Per germline, CDR1 MNHEY and CDR2 SVGAGI. This CDR3 spans 14 amino acids. V dropped 5 bases and J dropped 0 bases, with 10 bases sitting between them. This CDR3 is CASSEGAMNTEAFF. The DNA of the CDR3 is TGTGCCAGCAGTGAAGGTGCTATGAACACTGAAGCTTTCTTT.

The sample holds a few counts of this clone. The J gene is TRBJ2-3, the V gene TRBV5-4; 8 bases align to TRBD2. V lost 2 bases to trimming and J lost 2 bases; unmatched junction nucleotides: 7. Germline-derived CDR1 and CDR2 are SGHNT and YYREEE (reference sequence). This CDR3 has 16 amino acids. CDR3 coding DNA: TGTGCCAGCAGCTTTGTCCGGGGGGGCCACACAGATACGCAGTATTTT. Amino acid sequence: CASSFVRGGHTDTQYF.

This rearrangement joins TRBV7-9 to TRBJ2-7, with D uncertain. CDR3 length equals 13 residues. Germline loops: CDR1 SEHNR, CDR2 FQNEAQ (reference sequence). V lost 5 bases, J lost 2 bases, and 10 bases lay in between. The CDR3 loop reads CASSETAPYEQYF. As DNA, the CDR3 is TGTGCCAGCAGCGAAACAGCGCCCTACGAGCAGTACTTC.

A note on this clone: Germline and junction disagree at one end, which may indicate a read error. This chain joins TRBV7-2 and TRBJ2-3, with D possibly TRBD2 on 7 matching bases. Germline assignment: CDR1 SGHTA and CDR2 FQGNSA. This CDR3 contains 12 residues. CDR3 DNA sequence: TGTGCCAGCAGCTTAAGGGGGGGACTACCTTTATTT. Its protein product is CASSLRGGLPLF.

The gene calls are TRBV9 and TRBJ2-3; a weak D match, TRBD1 (6 bases). This CDR3 contains 14 residues. The germline CDR1 and CDR2 sequences are SGDLS and YYNGEE. The V end was cut by 3 bases, the J end by 2 bases, with 10 bases between. In nucleotides, the CDR3 is TGTGCCAGCAGCGGGGGGCGGCCCACAGATACGCAGTATTTT. Translated, it gives CASSGGRPTDTQYF.

The V and J genes are TRBV28 and TRBJ1-2; 7 nucleotides agree with TRBD1. CDR3 length: 16 residues. J lost 8 bases, V lost 7 bases, and 19 bases had no gene match. Germline V gene sequence: CDR1 MDHEN, CDR2 SYDVKM. CDR3 in amino acids: CASTTSMDRSSRGYTF. In DNA form, the CDR3 reads TGTGCCAGCACAACGTCAATGGACAGGTCTAGCAGGGGCTACACCTTC.